This TCR beta chain was observed in a study of cytomegalovirus exposure and HLA in healthy donors (dated by TCRdb to the late 2010s). Background on the whole study: An earlier analysis of approximately 640 of the donors reported 250 to 350 Gb of sequence data and 117 million unique TCR beta sequences from 150 million to 200 million T cells. Approximately 300 gigabases of sequencing data and tens of millions of unique TCR sequences were included in an early release covering several hundred HLA-typed donors. Of the roughly 410 genotyped donors, more than 75% were placed in the genetic ancestry cluster associated with self-reported Caucasian donors. The study aimed to test whether signatures of past pathogen exposure could be identified by cataloging public T cell receptors. The study profiled the T cell repertoires of approximately 700 subjects by immunosequencing and related them to cytomegalovirus serostatus. Besides the first cohort of more than 650 subjects, a separate validation cohort made up of over a hundred different subjects was used. To predict cytomegalovirus infection status, the study brought together high-throughput TCR immunosequencing, statistical association of individual TCRs with disease status, and machine learning. A later analysis re-analyzed previously published TCR beta repertoires from about 600 donors and added high-resolution HLA genotyping to study TCR occurrence patterns. In the later analysis, no new phenotypic data were used to find candidate immune exposures; instead, reliance was placed on TCR beta sequences and their occurrence across donors. To decide whether each TCR beta V gene segment behaved as functional or pseudogenic, an earlier analysis of approximately 590 of the donors relied on high-throughput TCR beta sequencing. Donor age, sex, ethnicity and CMV serostatus were compiled together with the repertoire data. In a later genetic analysis, genome-wide SNP genotypes for about three fifths of the roughly 670 donors were used, and that subset was treated as a discovery cohort. All discovery cohort repertoires had been generated on a single sequencing platform. Class I and class II HLA loci were covered by the typing at four-digit resolution. The number of donors typed differed by locus, with 629-630 for A, B, C, DRB1 and DQB1, roughly 520 for DQA1, 600 to 610 for DPA1, and around 450 for DPB1. Because of strong linkage in the cohort, roughly five DR-DQ haplotypes were treated as single units for association and clustering. Among a few hundred genotyped donors of the cohort, an average of 235,054 unique TCR beta nucleotide sequences were sequenced per donor, roughly 18% of them non-productive. The investigation overall reported the following: A cluster of highly shared sequence variants was judged likely to represent a technical artifact of the sequencing pipeline. It was suggested by the authors that the approach could potentially be generalized to other disease states and immunological phenotypes. The study gave a list of some 150 TCR beta chains associated with cytomegalovirus. Because the 87-base-pair reads could not distinguish some IMGT-functional V segments, including TRBV6-2 and TRBV6-3, those segments were excluded. A further reported finding was that TCR beta sequences accurately predicted the HLA-A and HLA-B alleles for most subjects in the first cohort. Specific HLA alleles were associated with over 15,000 TCR beta sequences at a false discovery rate of 0.05 in a later analysis. This cohort had only TCR beta chains sequenced, and the lack of alpha or paired-chain data limited which features could be detected. Roughly uniform sequencing depth across donors was assumed in presence/absence analyses, although this assumption may not hold. Linkage disequilibrium might explain the correlated functional status among segregating V segments, but an unknown experimental factor could not be excluded. According to a later analysis, TCR association rates differed among HLA loci, with DRB1 alleles showing the most associated TCRs and HLA-C alleles showing the fewest. A later analysis reported that several top co-occurrence clusters appeared linked to parvovirus B19, influenza, CMV and Epstein-Barr virus. Broadly in line with IMGT annotations, most TCR beta V segments showed up in productive rearrangements about 87% or about 30% of the time in an earlier analysis of approximately 600 of the donors. CMV serostatus was the only immune exposure information available for the cohort. Because HLA typing was unavailable for some donors at each locus, only the typed subset was used in association tests. A few of the identified cytomegalovirus-associated TCR beta chains were confirmed in vitro to be specific for cytomegalovirus antigens. In a later genetic analysis, a missense DCLRE1C variant was associated with V-gene and J-gene trimming of TCR beta chains, and the association was replicated in an independent cohort. Strong co-occurrence of HLA alleles, especially DR and DQ, made assigning TCR associations to individual alleles difficult. According to a later analysis, most CMV-associated TCR beta chains appeared to be HLA-restricted, and the HLA associations seemed to be driven largely by CMV exposure. In a later analysis, HLA-associated TCR beta chains showed more clonal expansion and lower generation probabilities than non-associated chains that were equally common. Cytomegalovirus status was reported to be diagnosed by the classifier with high specificity and sensitivity in both the original and validation cohorts. Because counts were too low, around 17 rarely observed V segments, including chromosome 9 orphons, were left out of the earlier analysis of 587 of the donors. Across donors, most TCR sequences were observed very rarely, whereas some public TCRs were present in many individuals. Compared with the approximately 700-donor mean, donors in an Asian-associated ancestry cluster had fewer N-insertions in productive TCRs, according to a later genetic analysis.

This clone was recorded many times. Its antigen is not yet known. No base qualities exist here, and no much larger clone lies one base off it. In total, around 600 healthy bone marrow donors made up the cohort. All cohort members were sampled while nominally healthy, although unrecorded immune exposures were likely present. The donor tested CMV seropositive and was one of the 289 seropositive cohort members. Each donor provided a peripheral blood sample, and peripheral blood mononuclear cells were used for TCR beta sequencing. Genomic DNA was extracted from the blood cell samples with the Qiagen DNeasy Blood Extraction Kit. The receptor library was made with the immunoSEQ multiplex PCR assay. For the multiplex PCR, a mixture combining 60 forward primers for TCR Vbeta segments and 13 reverse primers for TCR Jbeta segments was used. Amplification of the CDR3 region of rearranged TCR beta genes was performed with a multiplex PCR assay on genomic DNA. On the Illumina HiSeq System, the amplified TCR beta libraries were sequenced as 87-base-pair reads. As for the authors' bioinformatics: In a later analysis, tens of millions of unique TCR beta chains were counted across the approximately 670 repertoires, and roughly 11 million of these chains were shared by at least two donors. A nearest-neighbor algorithm error-corrected the raw reads and collapsed the reads into unique sequences, merging closely related sequences to remove PCR and sequencing errors. CDR3 sequences were aligned to IMGT reference sequences to assign V, D and J gene segments. Each retained sequence needed at least a six-nucleotide match to both a V gene segment and a J gene segment. Rearrangements were classified as productive when the CDR3 lacked stop codons and remained in frame with V and J, and all other rearrangements were classified as non-productive. CDR3 was defined by IMGT convention, running from the second conserved V-encoded cysteine to the conserved J-encoded phenylalanine. Sequences without an unambiguous match to a single V gene segment were excluded from the earlier analysis of about 600 of the donors. In an earlier analysis of several hundred of the donors, V segments were called functional above 56.7% productive rearrangements and were called segregating when the between-donor standard deviation exceeded 5%. A statistical classification framework was developed to diagnose cytomegalovirus status using the catalog of TCR beta chain sequences. A later analysis assigned V and J genes by comparing TCR nucleotide sequences with IMGT/GENE-DB human TR gene sequences. Using the TCRdist pipeline, a later analysis assigned CDR3 sequences along with most-parsimonious VDJ recombination scenarios. In a later analysis, each TCR beta chain was defined by its CDR3 amino acid sequence together with its V-gene family, and reads without a unique V-gene family were excluded. To address suspected cross-contamination and a sequencing artifact, a later analysis removed 550 to 750 highly shared, low-generation-probability nucleotide sequences. For each public chain, a later analysis derived a clonal expansion index from normalized ranks of inferred template counts within each repertoire. In a later analysis, generation probabilities were computed with a VDJ recombination model fitted to out-of-frame rearrangements, and the resulting probabilities were checked against IGoR. In a later analysis, TCR-TCR, TCR-HLA and TCR-CMV co-occurrence was scored with hypergeometric tests, and a repertoire-size bias correction was applied to TCR pairs. False discovery rates were estimated in a later analysis by permuting HLA or CMV assignments 20 times. In a later analysis, co-occurring TCRs were grouped with DBSCAN, and TCRdist sequence similarity was added when clustering was performed within HLA-allele-positive subsets. Repertoires with fewer than 30,000 or more than 120,000 public chains, plus five repertoires with anomalous nucleotide sharing, were excluded from co-occurrence clustering. TCRdb mirrors the immuneACCESS table, restricted to in-frame sequences. Some clones are absent from its copies; in checked studies, under half trace to an unresolved V gene, and the reason for the others is unknown. The V and J calls and clone size were taken over from that table, and D and trimming were inferred from the DNA. This sample holds approximately 71,000 clones; about 78% were observed only once. The ten largest clonotypes hold over 10% of the sample.

The CDR3 covers 15 residues, taking in both the cysteine and the phenylalanine. The DNA shown is the 45-base CDR3, in frame from base 1. Per the germline V gene, MGHRA is the CDR1 and YSYEKL is the CDR2. From V the trimming removes 4 bases and from J it removes 1 base, while the gene matches leave 6 bases of the junction unaccounted for. The sequencing sample was made of PBMCs. This TCR was recovered from a woman in her thirties or forties in good health and CMV-seropositive. Recombination connected TRBV4-1 to TRBJ2-7; a stretch of 8 junction bases matches TRBD2. The CDR3 protein sequence reads: CASSPRRGGSYEQYF. The nucleotides read TGCGCCAGCAGCCCCAGACGGGGGGGATCCTACGAGCAGTACTTC.